The rows below give T cell receptor beta chains drawn from one sample of a study of T cell repertoires in cytomegalovirus infection. For these receptors, no antigen is known. TCRdb re-called the reads with MiXCR, one entry per CDR3 protein. The data show approximately 500,000 distinct CDR3 sequences, roughly a third seen once. Sample: cultured PBMCs, taken from culture after CMV antigen stimulation. Receptors were obtained from a human donor in good health (CMV status not recorded). Some clones in this sample may be carry-over from other donors' samples. Both conserved end residues are part of each CDR3. Each record gives: D gene, V gene, clone size, J gene, CDR3 DNA, CDR3 protein. The D gene is left open where the match is weak. Clone size is shown for a subset of rows, as once, few, many or a class of expanded clone.

>TRBD2|TRBV27|few|TRBJ2-1
TGTGCCAGCGGACCGACCGGGACTAGCGGGAGTCGGGATGAGCAGTTCTTC
CASGPTGTSGSRDEQFF
>TRBD2|TRBV20-1|-|TRBJ2-1
TGCAGTGCTAGAGCCGGCGGGAGGTTCGACAATGAGCAGTTCTTC
CSARAGGRFDNEQFF
>-|TRBV7-6|few|TRBJ2-5
TGTGCCAGCAGCTTAGGGGAAGAGGCGACCCAGTACTTC
CASSLGEEATQYF
>TRBD1|TRBV6-2/TRBV6-3|-|TRBJ2-4
TGTGCCAGCAGTTACATCCCTGGGACAGGGAACAAAGCCAAAAACATTCAGTACTTC
CASSYIPGTGNKAKNIQYF
>-|TRBV30|-|TRBJ1-2
TGTGCCTGGAGTCCCGAGACAGGATACAGAGTGGGCTACACCTTC
CAWSPETGYRVGYTF
>TRBD1|TRBV7-2|many|TRBJ1-4
TGTGCCAGCAGCTTAGGAGGGACAGGGGTTGAAAAACTGTTTTTT
CASSLGGTGVEKLFF
>TRBD1|TRBV10-3|-|TRBJ1-1
TGTGCCATCAGTAACGGGACAGGGGAGGCCCTGAACACTGAAGCTTTCTTT
CAISNGTGEALNTEAFF
>-|TRBV5-8|many|TRBJ2-1
TGTGCCAGCAGCTTGGAGGGAAGGTACAATGAGCAGTTCTTC
CASSLEGRYNEQFF
>TRBD2|TRBV28|few|TRBJ2-7
TGTGCCAGCAGTCTCGGGACTAGCGGGAGAATCTCCTACGAGCAGTACTTC
CASSLGTSGRISYEQYF
>-|TRBV12-3/TRBV12-4|few|TRBJ2-3
TGTGCCAGCAGTTTCCTGGCGGCACTCACAGATACGCAGTATTTT
CASSFLAALTDTQYF
>TRBD2|TRBV20-1|-|TRBJ2-1
TGCAGTGCTATCCTAGCGGGAGGGCAGGATGAGCAGTTCTTC
CSAILAGGQDEQFF